These 3 T cell receptor beta chains were sequenced from one sample in a study of cytomegalovirus exposure and HLA in healthy donors. Assay used: immunoSEQ multiplex PCR; TCRdb lists only in-frame clones, some missing. Of fewer than 90,000 clones listed, approximately 84% are singletons. The specimen was PBMCs. The source is a woman between 18 and 30 years old in good health and CMV-seropositive.

V gene TRBV2 combines with J gene TRBJ1-3; 7 positions agree with TRBD1. This CDR3 is built from 13 residues. V shed 8 bases and J 3 bases; nucleotides not matched to a gene: 4. CDR1 and CDR2 from the germline V gene are SNHLY and FYNNEI. DNA for the CDR3: TGTGCCAGCGCACAGGGGATTGGAAACACCATATATTTT. Translation: CASAQGIGNTIYF.

CDR3 amino acids: CASSAHRGREDQPQHF. The CDR3 nucleotides read TGTGCCAGCAGTGCTCACAGGGGGAGGGAGGATCAGCCCCAGCATTTT. The chain links TRBV6-4 to TRBJ1-5, with 8 positions matching TRBD1. Germline V gives CDR1 MRHNA, CDR2 SNTAGT. The CDR3 has 16 amino acids. V trimming: 4 bases; J trimming: 5 bases; junction bases outside the gene matches: 10.

The rearrangement joins TRBV10-1 to TRBJ1-2, with 11 nucleotides matching TRBD1. The CDR3 spans 16 residues. With V trimmed by 7 bases and J by 0 bases, 7 bases remained unmatched. Germline V gene lookup returns CDR1 WNHNN and CDR2 SYGVQD (reference sequence). The CDR3 is CASIPDRGPPNYGYTF. DNA of the CDR3: TGCGCCAGCATCCCGGACAGGGGGCCCCCTAACTATGGCTACACCTTC.